Listed here is a single T cell receptor beta chain. What it binds is unknown. The data are from a study of CXCR3-negative and CXCR3-positive naive CD8 T cells. Overall study results and limits: Naive CXCR3-negative cells resembled naive CXCR3-positive cells in TRBV-TRBJ usage; memory cells differed.

Carrying UMI labels, the TRB cDNA libraries were prepared through 5' RACE. TCRdb re-called the 5' RACE reads, yielding one record per CDR3 amino acid sequence without DNA. The sample table includes some 4,900 distinct CDR3 sequences. The receptor's source is a human donor in good health. Some clones in this sample may be carry-over from other donors' samples. Input material: naive CXCR3- CD8+ T cells from blood. As to subset: CD45RO-CCR7+CD27+CD95- naive CD8+ T cells lacking CXCR3 (TNR3-).

This chain's CDR3 is CASSQDPGSSSDTQYF. The chain recombines TRBV4-3 with TRBJ2-3; lacking DNA, the TRBD2 call made by TCRdb goes unchecked. Per the germline V gene, CDR1 is LGHNA and CDR2 is YSLEER. The CDR3 contains 16 residues.